The text below deals with one T cell receptor (beta chain). Its antigen remains unidentified. These data come from a study of shared clonotypes between healthy human individuals. Across the study: CD4 naive and CD4 memory each took three plates per donor, while CD8 naive took two and CD8 memory one. General study results and limits: Clonotypes not shared had lower generation probabilities than those common to all four donors. Sharing across four donors was highest in naive CD4 (around 5%) and lowest in memory CD8 (around 0.4%).

Deletions cut 0 bases from V and 0 bases from J, with 11 bases between. The CDR3 sequence is 16 residues long. CDR1 and CDR2 (germline): LNHDA, SQIVND (reference sequence). The assay was carried out at the deep level. The table came from immunoSEQ multiplex PCR; TCRdb's copy has only in-frame clones and leaves some out. The repertoire holds roughly 2.5 million clones, with approximately 92% as singletons. The source is a man aged 18 to 30 in good health. The sequenced material came from naive CD4+ T cells sorted from blood. As for subset: CD45RA+ positively selected. The gene calls are TRBV19 and TRBJ1-2; D ambiguous. This chain's CDR3 is CASSIEVVRANYGYTF. CDR3 nucleotide sequence: TGTGCCAGTAGTATAGAGGTGGTCCGGGCTAACTATGGCTACACCTTC.